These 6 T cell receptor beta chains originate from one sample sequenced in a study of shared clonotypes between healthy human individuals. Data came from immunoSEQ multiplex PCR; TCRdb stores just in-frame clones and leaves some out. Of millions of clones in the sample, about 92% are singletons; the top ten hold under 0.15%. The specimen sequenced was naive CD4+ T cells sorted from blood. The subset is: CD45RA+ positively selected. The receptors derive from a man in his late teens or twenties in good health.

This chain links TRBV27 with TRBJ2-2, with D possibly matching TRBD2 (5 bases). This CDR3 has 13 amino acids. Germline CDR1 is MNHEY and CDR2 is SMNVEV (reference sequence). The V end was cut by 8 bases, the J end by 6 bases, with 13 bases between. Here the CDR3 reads CASSYGVAGELFF. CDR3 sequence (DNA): TGTGCCAGCTCCTACGGGGTCGCCGGGGAGCTGTTTTTT.

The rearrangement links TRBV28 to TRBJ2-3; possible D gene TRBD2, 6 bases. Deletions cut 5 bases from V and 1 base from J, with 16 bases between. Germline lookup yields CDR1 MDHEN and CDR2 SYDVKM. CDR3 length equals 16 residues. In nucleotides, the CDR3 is TGTGCCAGCAGTACAGATACGCGGGGACGCACAGATACGCAGTATTTT. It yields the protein CASSTDTRGRTDTQYF.

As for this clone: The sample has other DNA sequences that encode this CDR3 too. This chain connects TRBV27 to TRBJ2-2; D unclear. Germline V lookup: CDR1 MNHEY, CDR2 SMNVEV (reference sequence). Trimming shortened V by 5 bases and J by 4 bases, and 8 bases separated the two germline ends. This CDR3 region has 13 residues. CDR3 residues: CASSTPGTGELFF. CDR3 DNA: TGTGCCAGCAGTACTCCAGGCACCGGGGAGCTGTTTTTT.

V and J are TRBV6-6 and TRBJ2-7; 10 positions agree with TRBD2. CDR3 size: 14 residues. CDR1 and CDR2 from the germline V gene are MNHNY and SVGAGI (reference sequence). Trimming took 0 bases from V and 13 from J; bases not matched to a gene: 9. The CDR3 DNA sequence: TGTGCCAGCAGTTACTCGACACTAGCGGGGACCTCCTACTTC. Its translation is CASSYSTLAGTSYF.

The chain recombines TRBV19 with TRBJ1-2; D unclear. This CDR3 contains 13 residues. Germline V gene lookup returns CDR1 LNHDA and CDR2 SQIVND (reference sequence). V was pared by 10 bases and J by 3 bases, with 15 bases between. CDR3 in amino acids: CATRSGSDYGYTF. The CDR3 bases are TGTGCCACCCGAAGCGGGAGCGACTATGGCTACACCTTC.

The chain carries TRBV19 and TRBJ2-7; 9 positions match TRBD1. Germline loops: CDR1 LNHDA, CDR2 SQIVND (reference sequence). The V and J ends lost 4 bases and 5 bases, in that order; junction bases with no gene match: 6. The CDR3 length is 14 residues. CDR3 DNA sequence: TGTGCCAGTAGTAGCGGGACAGGGAGCGACGAGCAGTACTTC. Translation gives CASSSGTGSDEQYF.